This T cell receptor beta chain emerged from a study of T cells after yellow fever vaccination. Germline V CDR1 and CDR2: MNHEY, SVGEGT. This CDR3 comprises 12 residues. Trimming pared 11 bases from V and 0 bases from J, leaving 9 bases between. This clonotype appeared a few times. UMIs and a universal primer site were added when TCR cDNA was made by 5'RACE template switching. Each CDR3 protein is one row after TCRdb ran MiXCR on the 5' RACE reads. The table has under 550,000 distinct CDR3 sequences, 21% seen once. V usage is TRBV6-2 or TRBV6-3 and J usage is TRBJ2-3; D gene uncertain. This TCR was sampled from a man aged 18-30 years who received the YFV17D yellow fever vaccine. The starting material was PBMCs, obtained less than 25 days after the first yellow fever vaccination. The chain's CDR3 is CASRKSTDTQYF. CDR3 bases: TGTGCCTCTAGGAAGAGCACAGATACGCAGTATTTT.